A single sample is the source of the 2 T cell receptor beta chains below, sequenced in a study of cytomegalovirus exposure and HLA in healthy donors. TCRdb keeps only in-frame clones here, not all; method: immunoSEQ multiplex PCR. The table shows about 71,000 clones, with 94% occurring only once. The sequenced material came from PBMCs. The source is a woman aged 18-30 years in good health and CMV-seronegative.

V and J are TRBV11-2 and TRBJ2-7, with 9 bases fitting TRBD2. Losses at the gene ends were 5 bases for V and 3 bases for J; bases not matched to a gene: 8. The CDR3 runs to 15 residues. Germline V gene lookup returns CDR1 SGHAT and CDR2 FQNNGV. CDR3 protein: CASSVIAGALYEQYF. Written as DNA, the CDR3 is TGTGCCAGCAGCGTAATAGCGGGGGCGCTCTACGAGCAGTACTTC.

The CDR3 nucleotides are TGTGCCAGCTCACCACCAAGACAGGGATCTGCCTACGAGCAGTACTTC. Residues: CASSPPRQGSAYEQYF. This chain uses TRBV18 with TRBJ2-7; 7 bases are shared with TRBD1. Germline trimming cut 0 bases from V and 2 bases from J; bases unmatched to any gene: 7. From germline, CDR1 is KGHSH and CDR2 LQKENI. CDR3 length: 16 amino acids.